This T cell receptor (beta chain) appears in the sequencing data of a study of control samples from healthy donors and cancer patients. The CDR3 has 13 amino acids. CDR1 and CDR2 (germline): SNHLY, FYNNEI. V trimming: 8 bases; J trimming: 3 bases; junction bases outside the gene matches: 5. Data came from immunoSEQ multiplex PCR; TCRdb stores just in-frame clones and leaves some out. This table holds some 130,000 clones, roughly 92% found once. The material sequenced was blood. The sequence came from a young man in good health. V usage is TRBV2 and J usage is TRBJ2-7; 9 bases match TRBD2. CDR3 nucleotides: TGTGCCAGCCAAGCGGGGGGCCACTACGAGCAGTACTTC. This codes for CASQAGGHYEQYF.